These T cell receptor beta chains were read from a single sample in a study of T-cell reconstitution after alpha-beta-depleted transplantation in children. TCRdb fed the PCR reads into MiXCR, producing one record per CDR3 protein. The sample includes about 980,000 distinct CDR3 sequences, about 29% of them seen just once. The starting material was PBMCs, mostly from graft donor cells, obtained 360 days after TCRalphabeta/CD19-depleted stem cell transplant. Receptors originate from a boy less than two years old who had a stem cell transplant for SCID, so the T cells may come from the graft donor. CDR3s include the opening cysteine and the closing phenylalanine or tryptophan. The D gene is left open where the match is weak. Some rows have no size entry. The others give once, few or many, or a class for an expanded clone.

TGTGCCAGCAGTTTAGGGTCTGGGGGCCCTAATCAGCCCCAGCATTTT CASSLGSGGPNQPQHF TRBJ1-5 TRBV12-3/TRBV12-4 NA many
TGCAGTGCTAGAGCAGTTTCCTACGAGCAGTACTTC CSARAVSYEQYF TRBJ2-7 TRBV20-1 NA NA
TGTGCCAGCAGCGATCGGGGGGATAGCAATGAGCAGTTCTTC CASSDRGDSNEQFF TRBJ2-1 TRBV7-3 TRBD2 few
TGTGCCAGCAACCGACAGGGGAACAATCAGCCCCAGCATTTT CASNRQGNNQPQHF TRBJ1-5 TRBV12-3/TRBV12-4 TRBD1 NA
TGTGCCATCAGTGAAACAATCACAGATACGCAGTATTTT CAISETITDTQYF TRBJ2-3 TRBV10-3 NA few
TGTGCCAGCAGCTTAACGACCCCCCTGAGCGGCTCTGGGGCCAACGTCCTGACTTTC CASSLTTPLSGSGANVLTF TRBJ2-6 TRBV13 NA NA
TGCAGTGCTACCCACGAGCGGGGGCTTCCTGAGCAGTTCTTC CSATHERGLPEQFF TRBJ2-1 TRBV20-1 TRBD2 NA
TGTGCCAGCAGCTTCGGGGACAGTCTTCTTAACTATGGCTACACCTTC CASSFGDSLLNYGYTF TRBJ1-2 TRBV7-8 TRBD1 NA
TGTGCCAGCAGTCAGCAAGGGGGTCAGCGGGATACGCAGTATTTT CASSQQGGQRDTQYF TRBJ2-3 TRBV12-3/TRBV12-4 NA NA
TGCAGTGCTGGACAGGGGGGCGAAAAACTGTTTTTT CSAGQGGEKLFF TRBJ1-4 TRBV20-1 TRBD1 NA
TGTGCCAGCTCATCCTCGGAAGGCTACACCTTC CASSSSEGYTF TRBJ1-2 TRBV18 NA NA
TGCAGCGTTGTTGAGGGGTGGAATGAAAAACTGTTTTTT CSVVEGWNEKLFF TRBJ1-4 TRBV29-1 NA NA
TGCAGCGCTCTCGGGGATGTGGGTCGCACAGATACGCAGTATTTT CSALGDVGRTDTQYF TRBJ2-3 TRBV29-1 NA NA
TGCAGCGTTGAAGGTACCACTGAAGCTTTCTTT CSVEGTTEAFF TRBJ1-1 TRBV29-1 NA few
TGCAGCGTGCTGGGGCGCGAAGGAAACACCATATATTTT CSVLGREGNTIYF TRBJ1-3 TRBV29-1 NA NA
TGCAGTGCTAGAGATCCCGGGGAAACTGAAGCCTTCTTT CSARDPGETEAFF TRBJ1-1 TRBV20-1 NA few
TGTGCCATCAGTGGGAGGGAGACCCAGTACTTC CAISGRETQYF TRBJ2-5 TRBV10-3 NA few
TGCGCCAGCAGCTTGCCCGAGGCCGTCGAGACCCAGTACTTC CASSLPEAVETQYF TRBJ2-5 TRBV5-1 NA once
TGTGCCAGCAGCTTAATACCTACAGGGCGGGGGATCAATGAGCAGTTCTTC CASSLIPTGRGINEQFF TRBJ2-1 TRBV7-3 NA NA
TGTGCCAGCAGCTTAGTTGGGACAGTTAACAATGAGCAGTTCTTC CASSLVGTVNNEQFF TRBJ2-1 TRBV7-9 TRBD1 few
TGCAGTGCTAGAGATCCGGCAGGGATAACTGAAGCTTTCTTT CSARDPAGITEAFF TRBJ1-1 TRBV20-1 NA few
TGTGCCAGCAGCCCCACAGGGCTAGGTGAAAAACTGTTTTTT CASSPTGLGEKLFF TRBJ1-4 TRBV7-2 NA once
TGTGCCACCCGACTACCGACCAGGGCCAGTGGAAACACCATATATTTT CATRLPTRASGNTIYF TRBJ1-3 TRBV6-1 NA NA
TGTGCCAGCTCACCACCAAAGGGGATAGGCTCTGGAAACACCATATATTTT CASSPPKGIGSGNTIYF TRBJ1-3 TRBV18 NA few
TGTGCCAGCAGCTTTAGCGGGGGGTATAGCACAGATACGCAGTATTTT CASSFSGGYSTDTQYF TRBJ2-3 TRBV11-2 TRBD2 few
TGCGCCAGCAGCACCGGGACTAGCGGGGGGCTAAACGGCATTCAGTACTTC CASSTGTSGGLNGIQYF TRBJ2-4 TRBV5-1 TRBD2 NA
TGTGCCAGCAGTACGAATCGCGAGCAGTACTTC CASSTNREQYF TRBJ2-7 TRBV2 NA NA
TGCAGCGGGAGCCCTCTCTACAATGAGCAGTTCTTC CSGSPLYNEQFF TRBJ2-1 TRBV29-1 NA few
TGTGCCAGCCGTAGCGGGGGGCCCTTCACAGATACGCAGTATTTT CASRSGGPFTDTQYF TRBJ2-3 TRBV12-3/TRBV12-4 TRBD2 NA
TGTGCCAGCATTCGGGACGGAATCAATGAGCAGTTCTTC CASIRDGINEQFF TRBJ2-1 TRBV2 NA NA
TGTGCCACCAGTGATCCCCGGGATAGCGGGCCCCTCAGGGAGCAGTTCTTC CATSDPRDSGPLREQFF TRBJ2-1 TRBV24-1 TRBD2 NA
TGTGCCAGCAGCTTGATCTTGAGCTCCTACAATGAGCAGTTCTTC CASSLILSSYNEQFF TRBJ2-1 TRBV5-6 NA NA
TGTGCCAGCAGCTCCCTTAGAAATGAGCAGTTCTTC CASSSLRNEQFF TRBJ2-1 TRBV7-8 NA NA
TGCGCCAGCAGCGGGGGGACTCGGGACCTAAATGAGCAGTTCTTC CASSGGTRDLNEQFF TRBJ2-1 TRBV5-1 NA few
TGCGCCAGCAGCCGACCCCAACTAGCGGGGGGGAACAATGAGCAGTTCTTC CASSRPQLAGGNNEQFF TRBJ2-1 TRBV5-1 TRBD2 NA
TGTGCCAGCAGCTCCCTAGGGGAGAGGTGGAATGAGCAGTTCTTC CASSSLGERWNEQFF TRBJ2-1 TRBV5-5 NA NA
TGCAGTGCGAGAGAAGGCCTTCGAGCGTATGGCTACACCTTC CSAREGLRAYGYTF TRBJ1-2 TRBV20-1 NA NA
TGTGCCAGCAGCCCAGTCGTGCCGATACCCGGATCCTCCACAGATACGCAGTATTTT CASSPVVPIPGSSTDTQYF TRBJ2-3 TRBV28 NA NA
TGTGCCAGCAGTTTCCAACCCACAGATACGCAGTATTTT CASSFQPTDTQYF TRBJ2-3 TRBV12-3/TRBV12-4 NA NA
TGTGCCAGCAGTTTAACGGCAGGCGAAAAACTGTTTTTT CASSLTAGEKLFF TRBJ1-4 TRBV12-3/TRBV12-4 NA few
TGCGCCAGCAGCCAAGACTGGCCGATGGAGTGGGGGTCCTACAATGAGCAGTTCTTC CASSQDWPMEWGSYNEQFF TRBJ2-1 TRBV4-3 NA NA
TGTGCCAGCAGTTCCGGGACAGGGGTGCCAAATTCACCCCTCCACTTT CASSSGTGVPNSPLHF TRBJ1-6 TRBV5-6 TRBD1 few
TGTGCCAGCAGTTACTCCACGGGGACACAAGCCTACGAGCAGTACTTC CASSYSTGTQAYEQYF TRBJ2-7 TRBV6-5 NA NA
TGCAGTGCCCACGACACCCCTTCCGTTGGGATCCATCAGCCCCAGCATTTT CSAHDTPSVGIHQPQHF TRBJ1-5 TRBV20-1 NA NA